The clone carrying this T cell receptor (beta chain) came up many times. Each CDR3 protein gets one entry after TCRdb re-called the reads with MiXCR. Of 250,000 or so distinct CDR3 sequences listed, 25% to 30% are singletons. The record originates from a study of kidney transplant recipient with SARS-CoV-2 infection. Germline CDR1 reads MDHEN; CDR2 reads SYDVKM. Trimming pared 6 bases from V and 3 bases from J, leaving 14 bases between. This CDR3 region has 14 residues. The chain recombines TRBV28 with TRBJ2-5; possible D gene TRBD1, 6 bases. This TCR was sampled from a male patient aged 25 to 39 who had COVID-19 and was a kidney transplant recipient. Some T cells may be the graft donor's. Source: a blood sample, taken at baseline and on roughly day 120 from a kidney transplant recipient. In nucleotides, the CDR3 is TGTGCCAGCAGCCCCGGACAGATAAAAGAGACCCAGTACTTC. As protein: CASSPGQIKETQYF.